A single sample is the source of the 22 T cell receptor beta chains below, sequenced in a study of siplizumab effects on memory and regulatory T cells. Profiling relied on immunoSEQ multiplex PCR, and the TCRdb table lists in-frame clones only, not all of them. The data hold about 27,000 clones, with 65% to 90% observed a single time. The material sequenced was memory CD4+ T cells sorted from blood. The receptors stem from a human donor in good health.

The rearrangement joins TRBV19 to TRBJ2-1, with 7 nucleotides matching TRBD2. Germline lookup yields CDR1 LNHDA and CDR2 SQIVND (reference sequence). V lost 3 bases, J lost 3 bases, and 8 bases stayed unmatched. This CDR3 has 16 residues. The CDR3 region has the DNA TGTGCCAGTAGTATCCCTACGCTAGCGGACTACAATGAGCAGTTCTTC. It specifies CASSIPTLADYNEQFF.

V is TRBV10-1 and J is TRBJ2-1, with D unresolved. The CDR3 consists of 14 residues. Germline values: CDR1 WNHNN, CDR2 SYGVQD (reference sequence). V was shortened by 3 bases and J by 3 bases, with 9 bases between the two germline ends. The CDR3 loop reads CASSDPSDYNEQFF. The CDR3, as DNA: TGCGCCAGCAGTGATCCCTCCGACTACAATGAGCAGTTCTTC.

The chain has TRBV5-4 and TRBJ2-1; D is undetermined. The germline gives CDR1 SGHNT, CDR2 YYREEE (reference sequence). Trimming cost V 0 bases and J 5 bases, with 6 bases left between them. The CDR3 is made up of 13 amino acids. The CDR3 coding sequence is TGTGCCAGCAGCTTGGGCTACAACAATGAGCAGTTCTTC. Translated: CASSLGYNNEQFF.

In this sample, this clone turned up a few times. J is TRBJ1-1 and V is TRBV7-3; D is undetermined. The CDR3 contains 15 residues. Germline values: CDR1 SGHTA, CDR2 FQGTGA. Trimming shortened V by 5 bases and J by 5 bases, and 18 bases separated the two germline ends. CDR3 loop: CASSPDGGVGTEAFF. CDR3 DNA sequence: TGTGCCAGCAGCCCCGATGGCGGTGTGGGGACTGAAGCTTTCTTT.

V is TRBV6-1 and J is TRBJ1-3; the D is unclear. From germline, CDR1 is MNHNS and CDR2 SASEGT. The CDR3 runs 15 residues. The ends were cut back, 8 bases at V and 0 bases at J, with 14 bases in the middle. The CDR3 sequence is CASEGLYLSGNTIYF. In DNA form, the CDR3 reads TGTGCCAGCGAGGGATTATACCTCTCTGGAAACACCATATATTTT.

The chain employs TRBV7-3 and TRBJ1-1, with TRBD1 as a possible D gene (5 bases). The CDR3 is made up of 14 amino acids. Germline V gene data show CDR1 as SGHTA and CDR2 as FQGTGA. Deletions cut 5 bases from V and 1 base from J, with 11 bases between. The CDR3 here is CASSPSGGNTEAFF. CDR3 DNA: TGTGCCAGCAGCCCCTCCGGGGGGAACACTGAAGCTTTCTTT.

This clone was seen only a few times. V gene TRBV11-2 combines with J gene TRBJ1-1, with D uncertain. Germline values: CDR1 SGHAT, CDR2 FQNNGV. The V gene lost 5 bases and the J gene lost 1 base, with 8 bases spanning the gap. This CDR3 is built from 13 residues. The DNA of the CDR3 is TGTGCCAGCAGCAGGACGGGGAACACTGAAGCTTTCTTT. Translated, it gives CASSRTGNTEAFF.

This clone was seen just once. The chain carries TRBV19 and TRBJ2-1; D possibly corresponds to TRBD2 (6 bases). V lost 8 bases and J 7 bases, leaving 18 bases between the germline ends. CDR1 is LNHDA and CDR2 is SQIVND in the germline V gene (reference sequence). The CDR3 runs to 14 residues. CDR3 sequence reads: CASRVPGRLNEQFF. In DNA form, the CDR3 reads TGTGCCAGTCGGGTCCCCGGGAGATTGAATGAGCAGTTCTTC.

The chain links TRBV28 to TRBJ2-7; the D is unclear. V dropped 6 bases and J dropped 9 bases, with 15 bases sitting between them. This CDR3 is built from 12 residues. From germline, CDR1 is MDHEN and CDR2 SYDVKM. For the CDR3, the DNA is TGTGCCAGCAGCTCGACCGAATATGGGCAGTACTTC. Its protein product is CASSSTEYGQYF.

Regarding this clone: One end of the junction fails to match germline, which may point to a read error. V and J are TRBV30 and TRBJ2-4; 14 positions match TRBD2. Looked up from germline, CDR1 is GTSNPN and CDR2 is SVGIG (reference sequence). The CDR3 consists of 12 residues. In DNA form, the CDR3 reads TGTGCCTGGAGGGGACTAGCGGGAGAATTGGACTTC. This sequence encodes CAWRGLAGELDF.

This clone has just a few counts. This chain joins TRBV29-1 and TRBJ2-7; D is unclear. The germline CDR1 and CDR2 sequences are SQVTM and ANQGSEA. The V gene lost 5 bases and the J gene lost 2 bases, with 10 bases spanning the gap. The CDR3 extends over 12 amino acids. The DNA for the CDR3 is TGCAGCGTTACCGACGAGACCTACGAGCAGTACTTC. Translated: CSVTDETYEQYF.

The chain has TRBV6-6 and TRBJ1-1, with TRBD1 identical over 7 bases. The CDR3 is 15 amino acids. With V trimmed by 2 bases and J by 0 bases, 3 bases remained unmatched. CDR1 is MNHNY, CDR2 SVGAGI, per germline (reference sequence). CDR3 amino acids: CASSYQGGVNTEAFF. The CDR3 bases are TGTGCCAGCAGTTACCAGGGGGGGGTGAACACTGAAGCTTTCTTT.

This rearrangement joins TRBV6-6 to TRBJ1-2; the D is unclear. The V gene lost 2 bases and the J gene lost 0 bases, with 10 bases spanning the gap. Germline V gene lookup returns CDR1 MNHNY and CDR2 SVGAGI (reference sequence). The CDR3 is 15 amino acids. The CDR3 DNA reads TGTGCCAGCAGTTACGGCGCAGGAGCTAACTATGGCTACACCTTC. Residues: CASSYGAGANYGYTF.

The J gene is TRBJ2-2, the V gene TRBV29-1; D may be TRBD2 (6 bases). This CDR3 comprises 14 residues. Deletions cut 6 bases from V and 4 bases from J, with 15 bases between. Germline CDR1 is SQVTM and CDR2 is ANQGSEA. Here the CDR3 reads CSVRGVSVTGELFF. The DNA of the CDR3 is TGCAGCGTGCGCGGGGTTTCTGTCACCGGGGAGCTGTTTTTT.

This clone is medium-sized within its sample. The V gene is TRBV5-4, the J gene TRBJ1-1, with D maybe TRBD1 (5 bases). The length of the CDR3 is 16 residues. V was cut by 5 bases and J by 4 bases, with 21 bases left in between. CDR1 and CDR2 (germline): SGHNT, YYREEE (reference sequence). The CDR3 DNA sequence: TGTGCCAGCAGTGACCGCGGGGCACTGGCGGGCACTGAAGCTTTCTTT. Protein sequence: CASSDRGALAGTEAFF.

This chain joins TRBV6-1 and TRBJ1-5; TRBD1 matches at 12 bases. V was pared by 4 bases and J by 7 bases, with 11 bases of the junction left unmatched. The length of the CDR3 is 17 residues. The V gene's germline CDR1 is MNHNS and CDR2 SASEGT. Written as DNA, the CDR3 is TGTGCCAGCAGTGGATCTCCTGGGACAGGGGGCAGACAGCCCCAGCATTTT. Protein: CASSGSPGTGGRQPQHF.

As regards this clone: The sample contains more than one DNA sequence encoding this CDR3. The J gene is TRBJ2-5, the V gene TRBV18; D not resolved. This CDR3 comprises 11 residues. CDR1 is KGHSH, CDR2 LQKENI, per germline. V lost 3 bases and J lost 1, with 0 bases in between. CDR3 sequence (DNA): TGTGCCAGCTCACCCCAAGAGACCCAGTACTTC. Its protein product is CASSPQETQYF.

The gene calls are TRBV19 and TRBJ2-3, with D perhaps matching TRBD1 (5 bases). The CDR3 runs 14 residues. Germline CDR1 is LNHDA and CDR2 is SQIVND (reference sequence). Between the trimmed V and J ends, which lost 2 bases and 11 bases, there was a span of 17 bases. CDR3 residues: CASSISSGQDKQYF. CDR3 coding DNA: TGTGCCAGTAGTATATCTTCCGGACAAGACAAGCAGTATTTT.

The V gene is TRBV5-4, the J gene TRBJ2-3; D remains unclear. Trimming stripped 3 bases from V and 4 bases from J, with 15 bases between. The CDR3 loop spans 15 amino acids. Germline CDR1 SGHNT, CDR2 YYREEE (reference sequence). The CDR3 DNA reads as TGTGCCAGCAGCTCCCGCTCACTTAGGGCAGATACGCAGTATTTT. The encoded protein is CASSSRSLRADTQYF.

J is TRBJ1-1 and V is TRBV6-6; D is perhaps TRBD1 (6 bases). This CDR3 has 14 amino acids. Germline CDR1 MNHNY, CDR2 SVGAGI (reference sequence). V lost 0 bases, J lost 6 bases, and 11 bases lay in between. CDR3 nucleotide sequence: TGTGCCAGCAGTTACTCCCCCGGACAGCCTGAAGCTTTCTTT. Translated, it gives CASSYSPGQPEAFF.

The rearrangement uses TRBV7-3 and TRBJ1-2; maybe TRBD1 (6 bases). V was shortened by 0 bases and J by 8 bases, with 10 bases between the two germline ends. In germline, CDR1 is SGHTA, CDR2 FQGTGA. The CDR3 totals 13 residues. Here the CDR3 reads CASSLTTGSGYTF. CDR3 in DNA: TGTGCCAGCAGCTTAACCACAGGGTCGGGCTACACCTTC.

The chain has TRBV27 and TRBJ2-5; 7 bases fit TRBD1. The CDR3 contains 13 residues. V trimming: 4 bases; J trimming: 2 bases; junction bases outside the gene matches: 1. Germline assignment: CDR1 MNHEY and CDR2 SMNVEV (reference sequence). CDR3 nucleotides: TGTGCCAGCAGTTGGGGACAGCAAGAGACCCAGTACTTC. This sequence encodes CASSWGQQETQYF.